The clone carrying this T cell receptor (beta chain) was seen only a few times. Its antigen is currently unknown. These data are taken from a study of T cells after yellow fever vaccination. For the study at large: The authors prepared low-cell-number fractions using SMART-Seq v4 Ultra Low Input. Whole-study findings and limits: A minor fraction of clonotypes spanned both CD4 and CD8 compartments. It was a weaker secondary response, yet one that peaked faster, at day 5 versus 15.

With 3 bases clipped from V and 5 bases from J, the junction kept 10 bases outside the gene matches. Germline assignment: CDR1 LGHNA and CDR2 YSLEER. This CDR3 has 15 residues. Synthesis of TCR cDNA relied on 5'RACE template switching, which attached a universal primer site and UMIs. TCRdb redid the calling of the 5' RACE reads with MiXCR, one entry per CDR3 protein. The sample contains more than 300,000 distinct CDR3 sequences, approximately 12% of which appear only once. This sequence joins TRBV4-3 and TRBJ2-7; 7 bases are a match to TRBD2. The source was CD4+ T cells sorted from PBMCs, collected 45 days after the yellow fever booster vaccination. The receptor's source is a man aged 18 to 29 who received the YFV17D yellow fever vaccine. The CDR3 is CASSQEVLTSNEQYF. In DNA form, the CDR3 reads TGCGCCAGCAGCCAGGAGGTTCTGACTAGCAACGAGCAGTACTTC.